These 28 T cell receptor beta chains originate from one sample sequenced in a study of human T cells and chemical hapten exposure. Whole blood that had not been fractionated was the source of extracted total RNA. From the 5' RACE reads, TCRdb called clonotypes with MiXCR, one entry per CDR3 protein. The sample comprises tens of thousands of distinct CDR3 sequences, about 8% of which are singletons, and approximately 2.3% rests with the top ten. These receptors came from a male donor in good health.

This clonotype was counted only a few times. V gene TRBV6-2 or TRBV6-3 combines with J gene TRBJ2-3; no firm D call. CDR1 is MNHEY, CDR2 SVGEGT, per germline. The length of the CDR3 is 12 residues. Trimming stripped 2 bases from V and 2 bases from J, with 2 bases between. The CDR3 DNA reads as TGTGCCAGCAGTTACCCCACAGATACGCAGTATTTT. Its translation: CASSYPTDTQYF.

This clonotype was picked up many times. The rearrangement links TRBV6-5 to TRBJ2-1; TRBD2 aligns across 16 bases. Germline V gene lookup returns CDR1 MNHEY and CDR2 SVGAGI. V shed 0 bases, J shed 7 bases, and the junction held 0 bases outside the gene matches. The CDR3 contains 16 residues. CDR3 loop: CASSYSGLAGGNEQFF. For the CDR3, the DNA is TGTGCCAGCAGTTACTCGGGACTAGCGGGAGGGAATGAGCAGTTCTTC.

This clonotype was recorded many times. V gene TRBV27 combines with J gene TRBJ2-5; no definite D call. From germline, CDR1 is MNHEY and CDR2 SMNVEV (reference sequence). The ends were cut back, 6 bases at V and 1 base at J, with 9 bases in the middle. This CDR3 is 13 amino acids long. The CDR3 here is CASRAQVQETQYF. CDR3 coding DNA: TGTGCCAGCAGGGCGCAGGTCCAAGAGACCCAGTACTTC.

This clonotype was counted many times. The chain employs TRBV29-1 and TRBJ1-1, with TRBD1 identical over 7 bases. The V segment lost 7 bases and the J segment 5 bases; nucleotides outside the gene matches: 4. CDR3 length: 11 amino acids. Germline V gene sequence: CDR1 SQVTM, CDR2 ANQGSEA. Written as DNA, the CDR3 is TGCAGCGGGAACAGGGGTACTGAAGCTTTCTTT. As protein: CSGNRGTEAFF. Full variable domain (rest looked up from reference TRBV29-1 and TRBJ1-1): SAVISQKPSRDICQRGTSLTIQCQVDSQVTMMFWYRQQPGQSLTLIATANQGSEATYESGFVIDKFPISRPNLTFSTLTVSNMSPEDSSIYLCSGNRGTEAFFGQGTRLTVV.

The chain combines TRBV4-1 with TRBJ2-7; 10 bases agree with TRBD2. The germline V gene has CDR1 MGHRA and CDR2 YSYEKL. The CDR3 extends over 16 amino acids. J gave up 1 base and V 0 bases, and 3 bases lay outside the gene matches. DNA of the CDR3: TGCGCCAGCAGCCAAGATCCTAGCGGGGGATCCTACGAGCAGTACTTC. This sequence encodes CASSQDPSGGSYEQYF.

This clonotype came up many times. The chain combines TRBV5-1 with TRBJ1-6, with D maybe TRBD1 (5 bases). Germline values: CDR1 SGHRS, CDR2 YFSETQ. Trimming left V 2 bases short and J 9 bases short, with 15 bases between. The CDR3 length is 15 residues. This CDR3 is CASSFGDLPSSPLHF. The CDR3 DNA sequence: TGCGCCAGCAGCTTTGGGGACCTCCCTTCTTCACCCCTCCACTTT.

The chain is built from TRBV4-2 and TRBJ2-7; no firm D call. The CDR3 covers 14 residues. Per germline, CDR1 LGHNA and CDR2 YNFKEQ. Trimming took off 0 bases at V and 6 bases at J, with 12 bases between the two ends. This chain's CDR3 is CASSQDLGSPEQYF. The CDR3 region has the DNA TGTGCCAGCAGCCAAGATCTAGGAAGCCCCGAGCAGTACTTC.

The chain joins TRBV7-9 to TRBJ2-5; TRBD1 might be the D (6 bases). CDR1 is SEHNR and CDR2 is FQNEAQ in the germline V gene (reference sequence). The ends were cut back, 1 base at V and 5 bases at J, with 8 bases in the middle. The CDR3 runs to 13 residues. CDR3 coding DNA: TGTGCCAGCAGCTTAGACAGGGAGGAGACCCAGTACTTC. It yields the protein CASSLDREETQYF.

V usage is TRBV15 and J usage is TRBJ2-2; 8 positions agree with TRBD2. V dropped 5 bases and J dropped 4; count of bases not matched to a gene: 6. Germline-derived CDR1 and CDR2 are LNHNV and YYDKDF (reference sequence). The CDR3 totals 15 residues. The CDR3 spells CATSPGLEATGELFF. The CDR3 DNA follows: TGTGCCACCAGCCCGGGACTAGAGGCCACCGGGGAGCTGTTTTTT.

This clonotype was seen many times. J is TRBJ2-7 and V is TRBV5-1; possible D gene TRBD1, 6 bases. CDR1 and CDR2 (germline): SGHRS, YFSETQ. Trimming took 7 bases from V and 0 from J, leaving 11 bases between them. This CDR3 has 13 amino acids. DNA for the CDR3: TGCGCCAGCTACCGGGACAACTCCTACGAGCAGTACTTC. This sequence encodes CASYRDNSYEQYF.

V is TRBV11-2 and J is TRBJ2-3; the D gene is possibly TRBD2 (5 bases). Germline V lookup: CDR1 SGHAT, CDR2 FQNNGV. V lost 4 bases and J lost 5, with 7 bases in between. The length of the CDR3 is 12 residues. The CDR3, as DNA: TGTGCCAGCAGCTACCGGGGAGATACGCAGTATTTT. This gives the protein CASSYRGDTQYF. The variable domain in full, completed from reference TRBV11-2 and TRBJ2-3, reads EAGVAQSPRYKIIEKRQSVAFWCNPISGHATLYWYQQILGQGPKLLIQFQNNGVVDDSQLPKDRFSAERLKGVDSTLKIQPAKLEDSAVYLCASSYRGDTQYFGPGTRLTVL.

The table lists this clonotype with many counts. CDR3 nucleotides: TGCGCCAGCAGCCAAGATCAAAGGGGGGTCTTCTCCTACGAGCAGTACTTC. It specifies CASSQDQRGVFSYEQYF. This chain uses TRBV4-3 with TRBJ2-7, with D perhaps assigned TRBD1 or TRBD2 (6 bases each). The CDR3 sequence is 17 residues long. Trimming cost V 0 bases and J 0 bases, with 15 bases left between them. Germline V gene data show CDR1 as LGHNA and CDR2 as YSLEER.

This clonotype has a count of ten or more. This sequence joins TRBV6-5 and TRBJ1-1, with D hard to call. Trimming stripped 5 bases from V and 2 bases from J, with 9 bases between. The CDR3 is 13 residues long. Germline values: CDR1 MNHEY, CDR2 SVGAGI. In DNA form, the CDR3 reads TGTGCCAGCAGTCCAGCCGGAAACACTGAAGCTTTCTTT. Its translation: CASSPAGNTEAFF.

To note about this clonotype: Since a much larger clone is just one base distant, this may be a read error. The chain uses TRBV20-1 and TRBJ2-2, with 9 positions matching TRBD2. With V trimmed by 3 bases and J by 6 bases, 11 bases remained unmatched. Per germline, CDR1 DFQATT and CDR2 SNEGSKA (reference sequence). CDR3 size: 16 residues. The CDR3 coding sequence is TGCAGTGCTAGGGATAAGGCTAGCGGGATTTCCGGGGAGCTGTTTTTT. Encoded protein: CSARDKASGISGELFF.

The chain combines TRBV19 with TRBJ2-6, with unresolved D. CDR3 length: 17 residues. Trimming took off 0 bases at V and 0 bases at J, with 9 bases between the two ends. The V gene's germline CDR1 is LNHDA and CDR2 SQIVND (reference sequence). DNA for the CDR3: TGTGCCAGTAGTATAGATCAATCGCTCTCTGGGGCCAACGTCCTGACTTTC. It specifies CASSIDQSLSGANVLTF.

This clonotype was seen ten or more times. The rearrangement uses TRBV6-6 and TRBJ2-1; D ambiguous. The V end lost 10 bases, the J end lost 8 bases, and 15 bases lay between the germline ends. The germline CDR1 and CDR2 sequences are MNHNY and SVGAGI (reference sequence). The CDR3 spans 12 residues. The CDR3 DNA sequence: TGTGCCACGGCCCCTATTTCGGATGAGCAGTTCTTC. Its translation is CATAPISDEQFF.

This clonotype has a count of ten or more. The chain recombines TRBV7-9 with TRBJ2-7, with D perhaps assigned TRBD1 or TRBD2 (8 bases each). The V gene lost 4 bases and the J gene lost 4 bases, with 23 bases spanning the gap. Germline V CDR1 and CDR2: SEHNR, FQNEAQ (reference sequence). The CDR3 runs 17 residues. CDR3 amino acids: CASSSPRGGQVHYEQYF. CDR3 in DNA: TGTGCCAGCAGCTCGCCCCGGGGGGGACAGGTTCATTACGAGCAGTACTTC.

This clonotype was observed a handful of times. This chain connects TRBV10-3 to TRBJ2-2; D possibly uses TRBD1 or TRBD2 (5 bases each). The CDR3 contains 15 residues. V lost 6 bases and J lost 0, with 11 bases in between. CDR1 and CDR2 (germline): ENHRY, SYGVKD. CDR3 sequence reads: CAIRGTVANTGELFF. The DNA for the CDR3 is TGTGCCATCAGGGGGACGGTCGCGAACACCGGGGAGCTGTTTTTT.

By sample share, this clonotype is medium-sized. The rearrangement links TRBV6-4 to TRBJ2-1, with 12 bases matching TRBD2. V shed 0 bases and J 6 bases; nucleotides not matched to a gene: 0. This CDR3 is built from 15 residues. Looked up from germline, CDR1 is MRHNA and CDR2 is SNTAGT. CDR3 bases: TGTGCCAGCAGTGACTCGACTAGCGGGAGCAATGAGCAGTTCTTC. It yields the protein CASSDSTSGSNEQFF.

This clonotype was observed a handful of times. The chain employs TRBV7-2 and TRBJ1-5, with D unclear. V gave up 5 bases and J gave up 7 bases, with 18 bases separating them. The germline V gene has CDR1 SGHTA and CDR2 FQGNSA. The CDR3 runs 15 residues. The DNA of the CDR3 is TGTGCCAGCAGCGCCCGAAGAGGTGAGGCCCAGCCCCAGCATTTT. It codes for CASSARRGEAQPQHF.

Written as DNA, the CDR3 is TGTGCCAGCAGTTACTCCCGGGGGAGCAATCAGCCCCAGCATTTT. This translates into CASSYSRGSNQPQHF. The chain carries TRBV6-5 and TRBJ1-5; the D gene is possibly TRBD1 (5 bases). CDR1 is MNHEY and CDR2 is SVGAGI in the germline V gene. There are 15 residues in the CDR3. Between the trimmed V and J ends, which lost 0 bases and 1 base, there was a span of 7 bases.

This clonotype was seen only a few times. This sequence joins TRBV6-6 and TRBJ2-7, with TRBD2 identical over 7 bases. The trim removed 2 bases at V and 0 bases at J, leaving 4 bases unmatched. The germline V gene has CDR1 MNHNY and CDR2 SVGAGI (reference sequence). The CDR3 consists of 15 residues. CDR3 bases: TGTGCCAGCAGTTACACCTCTAGCGGCTCCTACGAGCAGTACTTC. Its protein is CASSYTSSGSYEQYF.

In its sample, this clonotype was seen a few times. The CDR3 spells CASTSRGERPNTEAFF. The CDR3 DNA sequence: TGTGCCAGCACCTCCAGGGGGGAGCGGCCGAACACTGAAGCTTTCTTT. The chain combines TRBV12-3 or TRBV12-4 with TRBJ1-1, with 7 bases that match TRBD1. The CDR3 covers 16 residues. The trim removed 7 bases at V and 1 base at J, leaving 12 bases unmatched.

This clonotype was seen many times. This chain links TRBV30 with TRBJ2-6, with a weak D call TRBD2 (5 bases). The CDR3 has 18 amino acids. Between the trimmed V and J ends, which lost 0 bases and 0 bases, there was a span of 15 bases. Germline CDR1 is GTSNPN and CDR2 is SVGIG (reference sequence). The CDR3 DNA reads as TGTGCCTGGAGTGTCGAGGGATTCCCCATCTCTGGGGCCAACGTCCTGACTTTC. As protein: CAWSVEGFPISGANVLTF.

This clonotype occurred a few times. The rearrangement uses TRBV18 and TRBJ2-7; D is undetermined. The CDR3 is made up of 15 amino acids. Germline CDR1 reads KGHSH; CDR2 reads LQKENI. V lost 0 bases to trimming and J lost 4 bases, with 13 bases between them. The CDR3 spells CASSPPWAATYEQYF. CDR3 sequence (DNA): TGTGCCAGCTCACCACCCTGGGCCGCGACGTACGAGCAGTACTTC.

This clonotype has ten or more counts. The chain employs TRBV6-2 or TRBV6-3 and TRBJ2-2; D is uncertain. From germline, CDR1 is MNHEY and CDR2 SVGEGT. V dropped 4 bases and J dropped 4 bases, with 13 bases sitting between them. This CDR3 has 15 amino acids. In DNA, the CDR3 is TGTGCCAGCAGTTTCTTCCCGGATCCCACCGGGGAGCTGTTTTTT. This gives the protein CASSFFPDPTGELFF.

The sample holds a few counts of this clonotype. The CDR3 is CASSLGGHSNQPQHF. DNA for the CDR3: TGTGCCAGCAGTTTAGGGGGTCATAGCAATCAGCCCCAGCATTTT. The rearrangement uses TRBV12-3 or TRBV12-4 and TRBJ1-5; D uncertain. V lost 1 base, J lost 0 bases, and 7 bases lay in between. This CDR3 has 15 amino acids.

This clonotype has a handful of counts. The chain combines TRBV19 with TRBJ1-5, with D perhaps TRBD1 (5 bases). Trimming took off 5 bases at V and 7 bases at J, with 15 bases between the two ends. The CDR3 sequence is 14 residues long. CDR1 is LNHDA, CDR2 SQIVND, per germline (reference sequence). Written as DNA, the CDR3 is TGTGCCAGTAGTTGGCAGGGCTTAAACCAGCCCCAGCATTTT. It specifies CASSWQGLNQPQHF.